The source of this TCR beta chain is a study of Ad26.COV2.S vaccination and SARS-CoV-2 variants. For the study at large: Administration of Ad26.COV2.S was intramuscular, either once or twice 56 days apart.

Treatment specified: 15 to 20 received Ad26.COV2.S at low or high dose, single or two shots; about 5 received placebo; per-sample allocation not given. Sampling took place 63 days after the first vaccine or placebo injection. Boston provided a donor who was an adult aged 18-55 years. TCRdb's copy holds only in-frame clones and misses some; the assay was immunoSEQ multiplex PCR. Of 300,000 to 500,000 clones detected, 75% to 90% appear once; the ten largest clones hold more than 3%. Trimming took 3 bases from V and 4 from J, leaving 13 bases between them. This CDR3 has 14 amino acids. Germline loops: CDR1 LNHDA, CDR2 SQIVND (reference sequence). Overall study findings and caveats: Estimates derived from TCR breadth and depth analyses may have underestimated total T cell responses.

On this clone: The antigen is unknown.

The specimen comprised peripheral blood, sampled in a trial of Ad26.COV2.S vaccine versus placebo. This chain uses TRBV19 with TRBJ2-7; tentative D call: TRBD1 (6 bases). The receptor was derived from a person between 18 and 65 years old who received the Ad26.COV2.S COVID-19 vaccine or a placebo. The DNA of the CDR3 is TGTGCCAGTAGTATTTCCACAGGGACATACGAGCAGTACTTC. Its protein product is CASSISTGTYEQYF.